This is a list of T cell receptor beta chains from one sample in a study of blood T cell repertoires in COVID-19. Measured with immunoSEQ multiplex PCR; TCRdb has only the in-frame clones, and not every one. The sample holds around 310,000 clones, more than 80% seen once. Material for sequencing was peripheral blood. The receptors here all came from a woman aged 25 to 45 with COVID-19, enrolled during active disease. Each CDR3 is given with its conserved first and last residue. Each record gives: J gene, D gene, clone size, V gene, CDR3 protein, CDR3 DNA. A D gene is named only where the DNA matches it firmly. Rows may omit the clone size; those that give it use once, few, many or a size class.

J: TRBJ2-6
D: NA
size: few
V: TRBV15
CDR3: CATSPPTGHSGANVLTF
DNA: TGTGCCACCAGCCCCCCGACAGGTCACTCTGGGGCCAACGTCCTGACTTTC

J: TRBJ1-1
D: NA
size: NA
V: TRBV27
CDR3: CASSLSVETAEAFF
DNA: TGTGCCAGCAGTTTATCAGTGGAGACAGCCGAAGCTTTCTTT

J: TRBJ1-4
D: NA
size: NA
V: TRBV7-2
CDR3: CASSPRPGTNEKLFF
DNA: TGTGCCAGCAGCCCTAGACCGGGAACTAATGAAAAACTGTTTTTT

J: TRBJ2-1
D: NA
size: NA
V: TRBV5-1
CDR3: CASSSADSYNEQFF
DNA: TGCGCCAGCAGCTCCGCAGACTCCTACAATGAGCAGTTCTTC

J: TRBJ1-2
D: TRBD1
size: NA
V: TRBV30
CDR3: CAWSGGQGATVYGYTF
DNA: TGTGCCTGGAGTGGGGGACAGGGGGCAACAGTCTATGGCTACACCTTC

J: TRBJ2-1
D: TRBD2
size: NA
V: TRBV7-3
CDR3: CASSFGRANEQFF
DNA: TGTGCCAGCAGCTTCGGGAGGGCGAATGAGCAGTTCTTC

J: TRBJ2-5
D: TRBD2
size: NA
V: TRBV7-7
CDR3: CASSLRTSGQGTQYF
DNA: TGTGCTAGCAGCTTACGGACTAGCGGTCAAGGGACCCAGTACTTC

J: TRBJ2-1
D: NA
size: NA
V: TRBV25-1
CDR3: CASSEGLALSYNEQFF
DNA: TGTGCCAGCAGTGAGGGTCTAGCGCTCTCCTACAATGAGCAGTTCTTC

J: TRBJ2-1
D: TRBD2
size: NA
V: TRBV7-8
CDR3: CAIHGTSGRDSYNEQFF
DNA: TGTGCCATCCACGGGACTAGCGGGAGGGACTCCTACAATGAGCAGTTCTTC

J: TRBJ1-5
D: NA
size: NA
V: TRBV4-3
CDR3: CASSQILGNQPQHF
DNA: TGCGCCAGCAGCCAGATCTTAGGCAATCAGCCCCAGCATTTT

J: TRBJ1-2
D: NA
size: NA
V: TRBV10-1
CDR3: CASSEYRADGYTF
DNA: TGCGCCAGCAGTGAGTACAGGGCAGATGGCTACACCTTC

J: TRBJ2-7
D: TRBD1
size: NA
V: TRBV24-1
CDR3: CATSGSTGGTSYEQYF
DNA: TGTGCCACCAGTGGATCGACAGGGGGCACGTCCTACGAGCAGTACTTC

J: TRBJ2-2
D: TRBD2
size: NA
V: TRBV7-8
CDR3: CASSLVLAVEGGELFF
DNA: TGTGCCAGCAGCTTAGTACTAGCGGTAGAGGGCGGGGAGCTGTTTTTT

J: TRBJ2-1
D: NA
size: NA
V: TRBV18
CDR3: CASSPLGTPVEHEQFF
DNA: TGTGCCAGCTCACCCCTCGGGACACCTGTGGAGCATGAGCAGTTCTTC

J: TRBJ1-2
D: NA
size: NA
V: TRBV28
CDR3: CASSSAGASRGYTF
DNA: TGTGCCAGCAGCTCTGCAGGGGCATCTCGTGGCTACACCTTC

J: TRBJ2-1
D: NA
size: NA
V: TRBV10-2
CDR3: CASGRKGTVGINEQFF
DNA: TGCGCCAGCGGGAGGAAGGGGACGGTAGGGATCAATGAGCAGTTCTTC

J: TRBJ1-1
D: NA
size: few
V: TRBV21-1
CDR3: CASIRDRDTEAFF
DNA: TGTGCCAGCATCCGGGACAGGGACACTGAAGCTTTCTTT

J: TRBJ1-1
D: NA
size: NA
V: TRBV6-5
CDR3: CASSWREGSNEAFF
DNA: TGTGCCAGCAGTTGGCGTGAGGGAAGTAACGAAGCTTTCTTT

J: TRBJ1-2
D: NA
size: NA
V: TRBV4-2
CDR3: CASSQGAGPPNYGYTF
DNA: TGTGCCAGCAGCCAAGGAGCGGGACCGCCCAACTATGGCTACACCTTC

J: TRBJ2-3
D: TRBD1
size: NA
V: TRBV2
CDR3: CASRATGTADTQYF
DNA: TGTGCCAGCAGAGCGACAGGGACGGCAGATACGCAGTATTTT

J: TRBJ2-3
D: NA
size: NA
V: TRBV6-5
CDR3: CASSYSRGTDTQYF
DNA: TGTGCCAGCAGTTACTCGAGGGGCACAGATACGCAGTATTTT

J: TRBJ2-3
D: NA
size: NA
V: TRBV11-2
CDR3: CASSRLQARDTQYF
DNA: TGTGCCAGCAGCCGGCTGCAGGCCAGGGATACGCAGTATTTT

J: TRBJ1-1
D: TRBD1
size: NA
V: TRBV5-6
CDR3: CASSLFRTGGKTEAFF
DNA: TGTGCCAGCAGCTTATTCCGGACAGGGGGGAAAACTGAAGCTTTCTTT

J: TRBJ1-1
D: NA
size: NA
V: TRBV7-3
CDR3: CASSHGGSEAFF
DNA: TGTGCCAGCAGCCACGGGGGATCTGAAGCTTTCTTT

J: TRBJ2-7
D: TRBD2
size: NA
V: TRBV6-6
CDR3: CASRATSGPTYEQYF
DNA: TGTGCCAGCAGAGCAACTAGCGGGCCTACCTACGAGCAGTACTTC

J: TRBJ2-1
D: NA
size: NA
V: TRBV5-4
CDR3: CASSNTSYNEQFF
DNA: TGTGCCAGCAGCAACACTAGCTACAATGAGCAGTTCTTC

J: TRBJ2-7
D: TRBD1
size: NA
V: TRBV6-6
CDR3: CASRQTGVSYEQYF
DNA: TGTGCCAGCAGGCAGACAGGGGTCTCCTACGAGCAGTACTTC

J: TRBJ2-2
D: TRBD2
size: NA
V: TRBV5-4
CDR3: CASSLGAAGVGGELFF
DNA: TGTGCCAGCAGCTTGGGGGCAGCGGGAGTGGGCGGGGAGCTGTTTTTT